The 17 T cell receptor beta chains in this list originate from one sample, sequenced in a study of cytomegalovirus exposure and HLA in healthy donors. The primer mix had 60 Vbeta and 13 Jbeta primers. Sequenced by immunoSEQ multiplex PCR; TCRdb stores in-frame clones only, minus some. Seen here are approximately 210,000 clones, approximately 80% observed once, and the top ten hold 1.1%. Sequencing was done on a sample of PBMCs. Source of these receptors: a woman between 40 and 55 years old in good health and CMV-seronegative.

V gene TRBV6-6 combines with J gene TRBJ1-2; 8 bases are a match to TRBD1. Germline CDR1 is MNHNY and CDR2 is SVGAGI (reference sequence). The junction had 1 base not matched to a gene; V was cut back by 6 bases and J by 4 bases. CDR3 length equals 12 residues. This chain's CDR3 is CASRDRVYGYTF. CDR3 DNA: TGTGCCAGCAGGGACAGGGTCTATGGCTACACCTTC.

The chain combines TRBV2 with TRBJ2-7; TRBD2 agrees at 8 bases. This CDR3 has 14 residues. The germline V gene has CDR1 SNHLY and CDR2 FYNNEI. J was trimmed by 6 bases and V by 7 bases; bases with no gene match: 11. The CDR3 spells CASTREGGGGEQYF. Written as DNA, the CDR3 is TGTGCCAGCACCCGGGAGGGGGGTGGTGGCGAGCAGTACTTC.

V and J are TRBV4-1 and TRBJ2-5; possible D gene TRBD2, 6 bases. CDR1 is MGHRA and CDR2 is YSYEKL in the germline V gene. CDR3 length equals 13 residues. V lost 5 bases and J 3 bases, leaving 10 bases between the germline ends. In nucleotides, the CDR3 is TGCGCCAGCAGCTTAATAGCGGAAGAGACCCAGTACTTC. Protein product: CASSLIAEETQYF.

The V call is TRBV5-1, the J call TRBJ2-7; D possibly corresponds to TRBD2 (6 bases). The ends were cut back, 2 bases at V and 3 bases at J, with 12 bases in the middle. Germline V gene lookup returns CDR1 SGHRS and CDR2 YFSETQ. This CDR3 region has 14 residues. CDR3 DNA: TGCGCCAGCAGCTTCACATGGGAGGTCTACGAGCAGTACTTC. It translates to CASSFTWEVYEQYF.

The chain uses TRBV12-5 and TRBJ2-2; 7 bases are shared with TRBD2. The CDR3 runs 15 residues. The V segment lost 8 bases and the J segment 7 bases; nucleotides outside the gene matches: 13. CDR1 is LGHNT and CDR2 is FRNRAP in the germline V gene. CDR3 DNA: TGTGCTAGTTCCGGCCCCAGCGGGATTGTCGGGGAGCTGTTTTTT. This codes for CASSGPSGIVGELFF.

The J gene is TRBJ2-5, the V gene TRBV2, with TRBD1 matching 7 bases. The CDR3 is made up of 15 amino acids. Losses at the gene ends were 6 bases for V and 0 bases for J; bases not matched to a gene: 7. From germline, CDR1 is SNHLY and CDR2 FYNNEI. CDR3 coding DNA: TGTGCCAGCAGGACCGACAGGGAAAACCAAGAGACCCAGTACTTC. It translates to CASRTDRENQETQYF.

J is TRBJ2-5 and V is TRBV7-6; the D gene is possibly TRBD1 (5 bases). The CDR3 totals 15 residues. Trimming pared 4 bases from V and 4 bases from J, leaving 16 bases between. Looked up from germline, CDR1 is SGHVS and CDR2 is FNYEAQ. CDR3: CASSSHSGSVETQYF. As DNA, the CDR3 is TGTGCCAGCAGCTCCCACTCAGGGTCCGTAGAGACCCAGTACTTC. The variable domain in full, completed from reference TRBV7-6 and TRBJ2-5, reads GAGVSQSPRYKVTKRGQDVALRCDPISGHVSLYWYRQALGQGPEFLTYFNYEAQQDKSGLPNDRFSAERPEGSISTLTIQRTEQRDSAMYRCASSSHSGSVETQYFGPGTRLLVL.

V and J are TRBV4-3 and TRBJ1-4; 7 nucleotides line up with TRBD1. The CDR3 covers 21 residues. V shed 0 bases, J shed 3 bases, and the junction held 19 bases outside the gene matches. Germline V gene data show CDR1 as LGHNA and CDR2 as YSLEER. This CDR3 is CASSQEYRHRGRGGSNEKLFF. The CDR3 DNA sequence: TGCGCCAGCAGCCAAGAGTACCGACACAGGGGTCGGGGCGGCTCTAATGAAAAACTGTTTTTT.

CDR3 sequence reads: CAWKRQGSGQPQHF. As DNA, the CDR3 is TGTGCCTGGAAACGACAGGGTTCAGGACAGCCCCAGCATTTT. The chain couples TRBV30 to TRBJ1-5; 7 bases agree with TRBD1. Trimming took 4 bases from V and 7 from J; bases not matched to a gene: 10. Germline V gene data show CDR1 as GTSNPN and CDR2 as SVGIG (reference sequence). The CDR3 loop spans 14 amino acids.

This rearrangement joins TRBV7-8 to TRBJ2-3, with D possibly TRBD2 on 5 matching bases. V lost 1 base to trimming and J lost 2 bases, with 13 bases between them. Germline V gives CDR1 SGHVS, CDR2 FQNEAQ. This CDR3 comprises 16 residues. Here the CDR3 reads CASSLGVGGYTDTQYF. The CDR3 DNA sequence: TGTGCCAGCAGCTTAGGAGTGGGCGGGTACACAGATACGCAGTATTTT. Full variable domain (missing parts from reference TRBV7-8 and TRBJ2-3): GAGVSQSPRYKVAKRGQDVALRCDPISGHVSLFWYQQALGQGPEFLTYFQNEAQLDKSGLPSDRFFAERPEGSVSTLKIQRTQQEDSAVYLCASSLGVGGYTDTQYFGPGTRLTVL.

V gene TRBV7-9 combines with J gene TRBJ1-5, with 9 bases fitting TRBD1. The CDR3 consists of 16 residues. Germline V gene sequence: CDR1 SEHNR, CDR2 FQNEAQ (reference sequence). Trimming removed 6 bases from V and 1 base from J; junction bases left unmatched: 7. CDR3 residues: CASSQGGQGSNQPQHF. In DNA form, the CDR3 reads TGTGCCAGCAGTCAAGGGGGACAGGGAAGCAATCAGCCCCAGCATTTT.

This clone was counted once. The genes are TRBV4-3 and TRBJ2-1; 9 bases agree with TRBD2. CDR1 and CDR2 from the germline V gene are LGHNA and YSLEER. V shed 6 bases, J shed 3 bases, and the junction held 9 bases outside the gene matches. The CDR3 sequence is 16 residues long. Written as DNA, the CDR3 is TGCGCCAGCAGTATCACTCTAGCGGGGATCTACAATGAGCAGTTCTTC. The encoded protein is CASSITLAGIYNEQFF.

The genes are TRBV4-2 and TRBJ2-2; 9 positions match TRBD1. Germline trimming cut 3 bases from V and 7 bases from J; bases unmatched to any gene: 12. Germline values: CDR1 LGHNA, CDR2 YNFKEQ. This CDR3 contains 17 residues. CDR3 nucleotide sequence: TGTGCCAGCAGCCACAGAGCGGGACAGGGTTTAATCGGGGAGCTGTTTTTT. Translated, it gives CASSHRAGQGLIGELFF.

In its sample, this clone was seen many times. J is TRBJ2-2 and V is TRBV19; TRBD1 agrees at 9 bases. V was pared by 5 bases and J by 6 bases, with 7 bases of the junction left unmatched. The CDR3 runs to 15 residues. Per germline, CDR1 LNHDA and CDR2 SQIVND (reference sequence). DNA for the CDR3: TGTGCCAGTAGTGCGGACAGGGGTTGGGCCGGGGAGCTGTTTTTT. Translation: CASSADRGWAGELFF.

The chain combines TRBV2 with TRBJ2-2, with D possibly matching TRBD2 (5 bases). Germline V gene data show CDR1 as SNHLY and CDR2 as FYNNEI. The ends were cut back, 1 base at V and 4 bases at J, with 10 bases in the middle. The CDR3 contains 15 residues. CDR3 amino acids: CASSEGGLITGELFF. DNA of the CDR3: TGTGCCAGCAGTGAAGGCGGGCTAATCACCGGGGAGCTGTTTTTT.

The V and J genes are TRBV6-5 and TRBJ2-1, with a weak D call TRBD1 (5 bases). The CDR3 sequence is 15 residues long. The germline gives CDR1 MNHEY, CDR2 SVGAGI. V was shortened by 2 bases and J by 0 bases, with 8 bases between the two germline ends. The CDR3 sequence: CASSYGASSYNEQFF. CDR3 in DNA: TGTGCCAGCAGTTACGGGGCCAGCTCCTACAATGAGCAGTTCTTC.

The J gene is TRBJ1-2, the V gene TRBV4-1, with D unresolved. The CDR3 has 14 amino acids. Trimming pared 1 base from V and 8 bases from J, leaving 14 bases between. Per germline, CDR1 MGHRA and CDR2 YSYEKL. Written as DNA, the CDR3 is TGCGCCAGCAGCCAAGTTTCAAGAGCGGGAGGCTACACCTTC. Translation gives CASSQVSRAGGYTF.